This T cell receptor beta chain comes out of a study of early T cells in non-severe SARS-CoV-2 infection. Study observations and caveats: Lookups in VDJdb leaned toward anti-spike CD8 responses and missed private and CD4 specificities.

A note on this clonotype: Its antigen is unknown.

Individually, cDNA molecules had unique molecular identifiers attached to them. TCRdb independently ran MiXCR on the 5' RACE reads; one entry per CDR3 protein. The sample has 90,000 to 120,000 distinct CDR3 sequences; around 10% are singletons. The CDR3 is 13 amino acids. Germline-derived CDR1 and CDR2 are DFQATT and SNEGSKA (reference sequence). V lost 3 bases to trimming and J lost 12 bases, with 18 bases between them. This receptor was obtained from an adult who was a healthcare worker with PCR-confirmed SARS-CoV-2 infection or an uninfected control (not recorded which). V is TRBV20-1 and J is TRBJ2-1, with D perhaps TRBD2 (7 bases). Sequenced material: whole blood. CDR3 sequence (DNA): TGCAGTGCTAGTATGGGGGGGCCAAGTGGGCAGTTCTTC. Its translation is CSASMGGPSGQFF.